The 19 T cell receptor beta chains reported below all come from one sample, sequenced in a study of control samples from healthy donors and cancer patients. Profiling relied on immunoSEQ multiplex PCR, and the TCRdb table lists in-frame clones only, not all of them. The sample consists of almost 85,000 clones, roughly 93% of them appearing once. Sequencing used blood. The source of these receptors is a woman younger than 35 in good health.

V gene TRBV5-4 combines with J gene TRBJ2-3, with 7 bases that match TRBD1. This CDR3 region has 13 residues. V was pared by 2 bases and J by 7 bases, with 4 bases of the junction left unmatched. Germline-derived CDR1 and CDR2 are SGHNT and YYREEE (reference sequence). The CDR3 DNA reads TGTGCCAGCAGCTTAGGGGGCCCGCATACGCAGTATTTT. This encodes CASSLGGPHTQYF.

The chain is built from TRBV11-1 and TRBJ2-5; D is ambiguous. Per germline, CDR1 SGHAT and CDR2 FQDESV (reference sequence). The CDR3 loop spans 15 amino acids. V lost 2 bases, J lost 0 bases, and 10 bases lay in between. The CDR3 loop is CASSLSPGHQETQYF. The CDR3 DNA reads as TGTGCCAGCAGCTTATCCCCCGGACACCAAGAGACCCAGTACTTC.

V and J are TRBV6-5 and TRBJ2-2, with D perhaps matching TRBD1 or TRBD2 (5 bases each). Per the germline V gene, CDR1 is MNHEY and CDR2 is SVGAGI. The V end lost 0 bases, the J end lost 8 bases, and 10 bases lay between the germline ends. CDR3 length: 14 amino acids. The CDR3: CASSYSLGTGELFF. DNA of the CDR3: TGTGCCAGCAGTTACTCCCTAGGGACGGGGGAGCTGTTTTTT.

The CDR3 here is CASSLVPSGGADTQYF. CDR3 DNA sequence: TGCGCCAGCAGCTTGGTTCCTAGCGGGGGGGCAGATACGCAGTATTTT. This chain uses TRBV5-1 with TRBJ2-3, with TRBD2 matching over 12 bases. Germline loops: CDR1 SGHRS, CDR2 YFSETQ. The CDR3 is made up of 16 amino acids. V gave up 0 bases and J gave up 4 bases; unmatched junction bases: 3.

The genes are TRBV28 and TRBJ2-5; the match to TRBD2 covers 7 bases. The V and J ends lost 4 bases and 5 bases, in that order; junction bases with no gene match: 7. This CDR3 comprises 14 residues. The germline CDR1 and CDR2 sequences are MDHEN and SYDVKM. The CDR3 loop is CASSSWGGDETQYF. CDR3 DNA: TGTGCCAGCAGTTCATGGGGGGGGGATGAGACCCAGTACTTC.

The rearrangement joins TRBV18 to TRBJ1-2; D unclear. CDR3 size: 16 residues. Trimming took 3 bases from V and 8 from J, leaving 22 bases between them. Germline CDR1 is KGHSH and CDR2 is LQKENI. In nucleotides, the CDR3 is TGTGCCAGCTCACCCTCCGGAATCCTGGTAGCGGGCGGCTACACCTTC. This sequence encodes CASSPSGILVAGGYTF.

The rearrangement joins TRBV28 to TRBJ1-1; D gene unclear. The CDR3 spans 11 residues. In germline, CDR1 is MDHEN, CDR2 SYDVKM. Trimming took off 9 bases at V and 6 bases at J, with 11 bases between the two ends. CDR3 region: CASEGRPEAFF. In DNA form, the CDR3 reads TGTGCCAGTGAGGGTCGGCCTGAAGCTTTCTTT.

The V and J genes are TRBV19 and TRBJ2-3, with 12 nucleotides matching TRBD2. The CDR3 runs 15 residues. Per the germline V gene, CDR1 is LNHDA and CDR2 is SQIVND (reference sequence). Unmatched junction bases numbered 3, after V lost 4 bases and J lost 4 bases. The CDR3 DNA follows: TGTGCCAGTAGTACGACTAGCGGGAGAGCAGATACGCAGTATTTT. Translating it yields CASSTTSGRADTQYF.

V and J are TRBV5-4 and TRBJ2-7; D possibly corresponds to TRBD2 (6 bases). V was clipped by 3 bases and J by 7 bases, with 17 bases between them. Germline V gene lookup returns CDR1 SGHNT and CDR2 YYREEE (reference sequence). The CDR3 is 14 amino acids. The CDR3 nucleotides are TGTGCCAGCAGCTCGAACCGGGACTTTGTTGAGCAGTACTTC. It translates to CASSSNRDFVEQYF.

The chain links TRBV4-3 to TRBJ2-2, with 11 nucleotides matching TRBD2. In germline, CDR1 is LGHNA, CDR2 YSLEER. This CDR3 comprises 18 residues. Trimming cost V 0 bases and J 3 bases; bases outside gene matches: 6. The CDR3 loop reads CASSQEVRLAGHTGELFF. DNA for the CDR3: TGCGCCAGCAGCCAAGAAGTCCGACTAGCGGGACACACCGGGGAGCTGTTTTTT.

The rearrangement joins TRBV6-4 to TRBJ1-3; no definite D call. V dropped 3 bases and J dropped 4 bases, with 10 bases sitting between them. CDR1 and CDR2 (germline): MRHNA, SNTAGT. The CDR3 covers 14 residues. CDR3: CASSEFPGGNTIYF. CDR3 DNA: TGTGCCAGCAGTGAGTTCCCGGGCGGAAACACCATATATTTT.

The chain carries TRBV5-6 and TRBJ1-2, with 7 bases identical to TRBD1. The CDR3 totals 14 residues. V trimming: 6 bases; J trimming: 3 bases; junction bases outside the gene matches: 8. From germline, CDR1 is SGHDT and CDR2 YYEEEE. CDR3 region: CASTGDSNHYGYTF. The DNA of the CDR3 is TGTGCCAGCACCGGGGACAGCAACCACTATGGCTACACCTTC. The full variable domain, with the rest looked up from reference TRBV5-6 and TRBJ1-2, is DAGVTQSPTHLIKTRGQQVTLRCSPKSGHDTVSWYQQALGQGPQFIFQYYEEEERQRGNFPDRFSGHQFPNYSSELNVNALLLGDSALYLCASTGDSNHYGYTFGSGTRLTVV.

The gene calls are TRBV10-1 and TRBJ2-7; 11 bases are shared with TRBD1. The CDR3 consists of 13 residues. The germline CDR1 and CDR2 sequences are WNHNN and SYGVQD (reference sequence). Trimming cost V 9 bases and J 2 bases; bases outside gene matches: 3. CDR3 DNA: TGCGCCAGGGGACAGGGGGGTCCCTACGAGCAGTACTTC. This encodes CARGQGGPYEQYF.

This chain uses TRBV5-4 with TRBJ2-1, with 15 bases lining up with TRBD2. Germline lookup yields CDR1 SGHNT and CDR2 YYREEE (reference sequence). CDR3 length: 18 residues. V lost 4 bases to trimming and J lost 1 base; unmatched junction nucleotides: 6. CDR3 amino acids: CASSLPGLAGGSYNEQFF. CDR3 nucleotides: TGTGCCAGCAGCCTACCGGGACTAGCGGGGGGATCCTACAATGAGCAGTTCTTC.

The CDR3 region is CASSRAGTGNVVSEYF. The CDR3 nucleotides read TGTGCCAGCAGCCGGGCTGGGACAGGGAATGTAGTTTCGGAGTATTTT. The chain employs TRBV5-4 and TRBJ2-3; 9 nucleotides match TRBD1. Germline CDR1 reads SGHNT; CDR2 reads YYREEE (reference sequence). Trimming removed 4 bases from V and 13 bases from J; junction bases left unmatched: 19. CDR3 size: 16 residues.

This chain links TRBV2 with TRBJ1-5; D gene uncertain. V was shortened by 3 bases and J by 4 bases, with 10 bases between the two germline ends. CDR3 length: 14 amino acids. CDR1 SNHLY and CDR2 FYNNEI come from the germline V gene. Here the CDR3 DNA reads TGTGCCAGCAGTGAGGACGGAGAAAATCAGCCCCAGCATTTT. Translation: CASSEDGENQPQHF. The complete variable domain, with remaining parts taken from reference TRBV2 and TRBJ1-5, reads EPEVTQTPSHQVTQMGQEVILRCVPISNHLYFYWYRQILGQKVEFLVSFYNNEISEKSEIFDDQFSVERPDGSNFTLKIRSTKLEDSAMYFCASSEDGENQPQHFGDGTRLSIL.

J is TRBJ1-5 and V is TRBV6-2 or TRBV6-3, with D uncertain. V lost 2 bases to trimming and J lost 4 bases, with 9 bases between them. The CDR3 is 14 amino acids. CDR1 is MNHEY, CDR2 SVGEGT, per germline. Here the CDR3 DNA reads TGTGCCAGCAGTTACGACGGAATAAATCAGCCCCAGCATTTT. As protein: CASSYDGINQPQHF.

The CDR3 sequence: CASSQDKGTSGGLYNEQFF. The CDR3 DNA sequence: TGTGCCAGCAGCCAAGATAAAGGGACTAGCGGGGGATTGTACAATGAGCAGTTCTTC. J is TRBJ2-1 and V is TRBV3-1 (or the pseudogene TRBV3-2); 14 bases agree with TRBD2. Germline CDR1 LGHDT, CDR2 YNNKEL (reference sequence). Trimming at V came to 0 bases and at J to 4 bases, leaving 8 bases not matched to a gene. The CDR3 spans 19 residues.

The genes are TRBV5-1 and TRBJ2-7; TRBD1 might be the D (5 bases). This CDR3 comprises 15 residues. Per germline, CDR1 SGHRS and CDR2 YFSETQ. V lost 2 bases and J 2 bases, leaving 14 bases between the germline ends. CDR3 DNA: TGCGCCAGCAGCTTAGGAATAGGGGCAACCTACGAGCAGTACTTC. Protein: CASSLGIGATYEQYF.